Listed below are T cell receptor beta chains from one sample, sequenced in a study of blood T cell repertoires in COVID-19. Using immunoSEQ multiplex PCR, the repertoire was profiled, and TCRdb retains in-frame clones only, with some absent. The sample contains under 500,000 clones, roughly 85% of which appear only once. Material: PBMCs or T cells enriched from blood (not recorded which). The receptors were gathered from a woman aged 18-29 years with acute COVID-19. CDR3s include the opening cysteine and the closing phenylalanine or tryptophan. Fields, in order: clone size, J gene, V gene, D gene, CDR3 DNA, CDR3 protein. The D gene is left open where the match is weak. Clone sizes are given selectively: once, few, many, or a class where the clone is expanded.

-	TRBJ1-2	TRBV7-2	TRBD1	TGTGCCAGCACCAGTCCCGGGACAGGGGGCGGGAGGTATGGCTACACCTTC	CASTSPGTGGGRYGYTF
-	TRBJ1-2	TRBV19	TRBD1	TGTGCCAGTAGTCCTTACGGGGACAGTTCCTATGGCTACACCTTC	CASSPYGDSSYGYTF
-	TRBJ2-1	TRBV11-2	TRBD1	TGTGCCAGCAGCTTAGGCGACAGGGGACGATACAACAATGAGCAGTTCTTC	CASSLGDRGRYNNEQFF
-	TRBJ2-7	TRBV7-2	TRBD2	TGTGCCAGCAGCTTATCGCGACTAGCGGGCTACGAGCAGTACTTC	CASSLSRLAGYEQYF
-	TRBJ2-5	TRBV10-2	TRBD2	TGCGCCAGCAGTACAGCGGGGGGAGGAGAGACCCAGTACTTC	CASSTAGGGETQYF
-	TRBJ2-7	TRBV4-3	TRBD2	TGCGCCAGCAGCCAAGGTTTTCTGGCGGGAGGGATATACGAGCAGTACTTC	CASSQGFLAGGIYEQYF
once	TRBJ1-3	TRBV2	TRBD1	TGTGCCAGCAGGCCCGGGACAGGGGGTGGAAACACCATATATTTT	CASRPGTGGGNTIYF
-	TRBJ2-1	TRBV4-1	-	TGCGCCAGCGGTCCAGCGGTCTCCTACAATGAGCAGTTCTTC	CASGPAVSYNEQFF
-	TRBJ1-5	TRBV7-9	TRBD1	TGTGCCAGCAGCTTAGTCGGGACAGGGGGTGTCGGCAATCAGCCCCAGCATTTT	CASSLVGTGGVGNQPQHF
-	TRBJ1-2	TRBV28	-	TGTGCCAGCAGGACCAAGGGACACCCAGGCGGCTACACCTTC	CASRTKGHPGGYTF
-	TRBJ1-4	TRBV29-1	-	TGCAGCGTTGATACGGGTGAAAAACTGTTTTTT	CSVDTGEKLFF
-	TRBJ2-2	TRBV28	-	TGTGCCAGCAGTTACTGGGACTTCCTTTCCGGGGAGCTGTTTTTT	CASSYWDFLSGELFF
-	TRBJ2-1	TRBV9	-	TGTGCCAGCAGCGTAGACGAGGGTACCAATGAGCAGTTCTTC	CASSVDEGTNEQFF
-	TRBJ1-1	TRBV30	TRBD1	TGTGCCTGGAGTGTGGGACAGGGGTCCACTGAAGCTTTCTTT	CAWSVGQGSTEAFF
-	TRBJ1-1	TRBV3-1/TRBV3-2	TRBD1	TGTGCCAGCAGCCAAGGAGGGGGCAACACTGAAGCTTTCTTT	CASSQGGGNTEAFF
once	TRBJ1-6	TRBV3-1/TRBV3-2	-	TGTGCCAGCAGCGACGACGGGAGAAATTCACCCCTCCACTTT	CASSDDGRNSPLHF
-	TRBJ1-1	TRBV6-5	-	TGTGCCAGCAGGTTGGGGGGGACTGAAGCTTTCTTT	CASRLGGTEAFF
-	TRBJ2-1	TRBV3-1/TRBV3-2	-	TGTGCCAGCAGCCCCACTAGTCTTAGGCCACAAAATGAGCAGTTCTTC	CASSPTSLRPQNEQFF
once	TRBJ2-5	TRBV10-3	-	TGTGCCATCAGACAGGGCTTAGGTGGAGAGACCCAGTACTTC	CAIRQGLGGETQYF
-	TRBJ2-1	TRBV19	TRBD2	TGTGCCAGTAGTATAGCTAGCGGGGGAAATGAGCAGTTCTTC	CASSIASGGNEQFF
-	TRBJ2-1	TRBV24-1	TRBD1	TGTGCCACCAGTGACTTAGGACAGGGGGCTTCTCATGAGCAGTTCTTC	CATSDLGQGASHEQFF
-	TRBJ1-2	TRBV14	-	TGTGCCAGCAGCCAATCCACGGACTATGGCTACACCTTC	CASSQSTDYGYTF
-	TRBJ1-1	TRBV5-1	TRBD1	TGCGCCAGCAGTTCCCCGGACAGGGGCACTGAAGCTTTCTTT	CASSSPDRGTEAFF
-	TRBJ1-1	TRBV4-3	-	TGCGCCAGCAGCCAAGTTCAGGGGCGGATGAACACTGAAGCTTTCTTT	CASSQVQGRMNTEAFF
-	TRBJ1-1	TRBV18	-	TGTGCCAGCTCACCACCGGTGGCCAGGGACACTGAAGCTTTCTTT	CASSPPVARDTEAFF
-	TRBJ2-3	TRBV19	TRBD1	TGTGCCAGTGAGCCTCGACAGGGGCGGTATGGCACAGATACGCAGTATTTT	CASEPRQGRYGTDTQYF
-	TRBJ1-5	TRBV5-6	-	TGTGCCAGCAGCTTGTTACCGGGGAATCAGCCCCAGCATTTT	CASSLLPGNQPQHF
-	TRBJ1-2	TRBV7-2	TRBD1	TGTGCCAGCAGCTCATACAGGGGGGACTATGGCTACACCTTC	CASSSYRGDYGYTF
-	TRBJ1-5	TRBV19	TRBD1	TGTGCCAGTAGCCCCGGGACAGGCAATCAGCCCCAGCATTTT	CASSPGTGNQPQHF
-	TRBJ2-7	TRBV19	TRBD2	TGTGCCAGTAGTATGTCTAGCGGGAGATCCTACGAGCAGTACTTC	CASSMSSGRSYEQYF
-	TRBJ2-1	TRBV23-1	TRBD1	TGCGCCAGCAGTCAATCGGGGACAGGTCAGTACAATGAGCAGTTCTTC	CASSQSGTGQYNEQFF
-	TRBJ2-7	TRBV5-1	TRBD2	TGCGCCAGCAGCTTACAAGCGGGGGTAGCATCCGAGCAGTACTTC	CASSLQAGVASEQYF
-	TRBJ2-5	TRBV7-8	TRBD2	TGTGCCAGCAGCCTACGACTAGCGGGAGTAGAGGAGGACGAGACCCAGTACTTC	CASSLRLAGVEEDETQYF
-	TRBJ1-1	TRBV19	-	TGTGCCAGTAGTCCCATAGGCGGGAGACCGGAGGTTTTCTTT	CASSPIGGRPEVFF
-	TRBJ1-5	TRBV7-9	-	TGTGCCAGCAGCTTAGTACGGGAATCGGGGGTAATGAGCAATCAGCCCCAGCATTTT	CASSLVRESGVMSNQPQHF
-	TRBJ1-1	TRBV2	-	TGTGCCAGCAGTGTGAGGAACACTGAAGCTTTCTTT	CASSVRNTEAFF
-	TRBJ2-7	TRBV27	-	TGTGCCAGCAGTTCAAGAGGCCAGGGGAACGAGCAGTACTTC	CASSSRGQGNEQYF
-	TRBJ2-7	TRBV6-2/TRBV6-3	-	TGTGCCAGCAGTTCGACATTCGACGAGCAGTACTTC	CASSSTFDEQYF
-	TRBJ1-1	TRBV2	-	TGTGCCAGCTTGCAGGGGTTAGCTTTCTTT	CASLQGLAFF
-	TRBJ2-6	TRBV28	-	TGTGCCAGCAGTCCCATAGATAAGAAATTGTGGTCTGGGGCCAACGTCCTGACTTTC	CASSPIDKKLWSGANVLTF
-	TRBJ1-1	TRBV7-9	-	TGTGCCAGCAGCTTAGGGGGCTTGAACACTGAAGCTTTCTTT	CASSLGGLNTEAFF
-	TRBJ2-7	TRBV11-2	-	TGTGCCAGCAGCTTAGTTCGGCTAGCGACGACATTAAACTACGAGCAGTACTTC	CASSLVRLATTLNYEQYF
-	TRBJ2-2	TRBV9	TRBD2	TGTGCCAGCAGCGTAGGTTCTAGCGGGGGATTTTTTAACACCGGGGAGCTGTTTTTT	CASSVGSSGGFFNTGELFF
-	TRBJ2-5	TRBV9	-	TGTGCCAGCAGCCCATCCCCCGGGGAGACCCAGTACTTC	CASSPSPGETQYF
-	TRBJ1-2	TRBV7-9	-	TGTGCCAGCAGCCTCGCGCGGGTGTATGGCTACACCTTC	CASSLARVYGYTF
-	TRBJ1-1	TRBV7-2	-	TGTGCCAGCAGCCCCCGGAGGGCTGTAGCTTTCTTT	CASSPRRAVAFF
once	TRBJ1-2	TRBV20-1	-	TGCAGTGCTAGTCCCCCAGTAACTAACTATGGCTACACCTTC	CSASPPVTNYGYTF
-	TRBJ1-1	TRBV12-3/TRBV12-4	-	TGTGCCAGCAGTTTGCCTCCGGGACTTGAAGCTTTCTTT	CASSLPPGLEAFF
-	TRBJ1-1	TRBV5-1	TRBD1	TGCGCCAGCAGCAGCGGACAGGGGGTGAACACTGAAGCTTTCTTT	CASSSGQGVNTEAFF
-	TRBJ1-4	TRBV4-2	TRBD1	TGTGCCAGCAGTAGAACCACAGGGGGCGCCTGGGTTGAAAAACTGTTTTTT	CASSRTTGGAWVEKLFF
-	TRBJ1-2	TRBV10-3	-	TGTGCCATCAGTGGGGGTCGGGGAACGGATGGCTACACCTTC	CAISGGRGTDGYTF
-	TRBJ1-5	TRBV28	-	TGTGCCAGCAGGCAGGGAGGTGTCAATCAGCCCCAGCATTTT	CASRQGGVNQPQHF
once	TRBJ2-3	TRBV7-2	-	TGTGCCAGCAGCTTATATGATACGCAGTATTTT	CASSLYDTQYF
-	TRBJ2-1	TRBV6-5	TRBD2	TGTGCCAGCGCGGGGGAGGTTTACAATGAGCAGTTCTTC	CASAGEVYNEQFF
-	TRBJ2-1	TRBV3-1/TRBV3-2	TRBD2	TGTGCCAGCAGCCAAGGACTAGCCTCGTTATGGGATGAGCAGTTCTTC	CASSQGLASLWDEQFF
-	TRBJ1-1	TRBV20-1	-	TGCAGTGCTAGATCTAACACTGAAGCTTTCTTT	CSARSNTEAFF
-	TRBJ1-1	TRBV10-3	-	TGTGCCATCAGGGAAAGTAACGGGGGAGAAGCTTTCTTT	CAIRESNGGEAFF